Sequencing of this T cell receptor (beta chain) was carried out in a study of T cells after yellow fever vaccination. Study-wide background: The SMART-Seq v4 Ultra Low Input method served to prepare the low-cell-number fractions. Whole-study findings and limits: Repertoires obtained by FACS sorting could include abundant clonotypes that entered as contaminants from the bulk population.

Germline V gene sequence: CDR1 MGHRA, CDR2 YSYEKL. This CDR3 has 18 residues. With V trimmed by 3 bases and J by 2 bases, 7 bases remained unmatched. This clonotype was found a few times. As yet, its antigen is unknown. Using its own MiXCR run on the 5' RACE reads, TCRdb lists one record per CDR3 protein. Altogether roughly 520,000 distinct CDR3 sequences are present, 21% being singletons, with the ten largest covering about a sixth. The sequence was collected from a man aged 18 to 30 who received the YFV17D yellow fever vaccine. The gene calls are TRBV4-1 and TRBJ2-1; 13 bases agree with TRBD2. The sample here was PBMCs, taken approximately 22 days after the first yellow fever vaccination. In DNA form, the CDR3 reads TGCGCCAGCAGCCACAAGGGACTAGCGGGGTCACCCTACAATGAGCAGTTCTTC. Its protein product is CASSHKGLAGSPYNEQFF.